This is a list of T cell receptor beta chains from one sample in a study of neurological immune-mediated disorders. One entry per CDR3 protein results from TCRdb running MiXCR on the 5' RACE reads. The table has approximately 70,000 distinct CDR3 sequences, roughly 10% seen once. The sequencing sample was made of PBMCs. The receptors shown here come from a man between 25 and 39 years old in good health. CDR3s include the opening cysteine and the closing phenylalanine or tryptophan. The D gene is left open where the match is weak. Expanded clones get a size class; other rows say once, few or many, or leave the size out.

d_call clone_size j_call v_call cdr3_aa cdr3_nt
TRBD1 many TRBJ2-2 TRBV7-6 CASSLAEFLTGGNTGELFF TGTGCCAGCAGCTTAGCCGAGTTCCTGACAGGGGGCAACACCGGGGAGCTGTTTTTT
TRBD2 many TRBJ2-3 TRBV7-8 CASSPAGTSMSTDTQYF TGTGCCAGCAGCCCAGCCGGGACTAGCATGTCCACAGATACGCAGTATTTT
TRBD2 many TRBJ2-1 TRBV5-6 CASSLFSGMHEQFF TGTGCCAGCAGCTTGTTTAGCGGGATGCATGAGCAGTTCTTC
TRBD1 . TRBJ2-1 TRBV5-1 CASSSQLGTGGNEQFF TGCGCCAGCAGCAGCCAACTTGGGACAGGGGGCAATGAGCAGTTCTTC
TRBD2 many TRBJ2-1 TRBV20-1 CSAIAGPYSYNEQFF TGCAGTGCTATAGCGGGACCCTATTCCTACAATGAGCAGTTCTTC
. many TRBJ1-1 TRBV5-1 CASSWDKNTEAFF TGCGCCAGCAGCTGGGATAAGAACACTGAAGCTTTCTTT
TRBD2 many TRBJ2-3 TRBV20-1 CSAFSLGGLAGGQNTQYF TGCAGTGCTTTCTCCCTCGGGGGGCTAGCGGGAGGGCAAAATACGCAGTATTTT
TRBD2 many TRBJ2-1 TRBV5-8 CASSLEGLRGYNEQFF TGTGCCAGCAGCTTGGAGGGACTAAGAGGTTACAATGAGCAGTTCTTC
TRBD2 medium-sized TRBJ2-5 TRBV15 CATSSPTSGPQETQYF TGTGCCACCAGCTCCCCGACTAGCGGCCCACAAGAGACCCAGTACTTC
. many TRBJ2-2 TRBV7-2 CASSSLSGANTGELFF TGTGCCAGCAGTTCCTTGTCAGGGGCGAACACCGGGGAGCTGTTTTTT
. many TRBJ2-3 TRBV12-3/TRBV12-4 CASSLDSRSTDTQYF TGTGCCAGCAGTTTAGACTCGCGAAGCACAGATACGCAGTATTTT
TRBD2 many TRBJ2-5 TRBV11-2 CASSLLGLREGPETQYF TGTGCCAGCAGCCTATTAGGGTTGCGGGAGGGCCCGGAGACCCAGTACTTC
. many TRBJ1-1 TRBV28 CASSLSVVAVNTEAFF TGTGCCAGCAGTTTATCCGTGGTGGCGGTCAACACTGAAGCTTTCTTT
TRBD2 many TRBJ2-1 TRBV7-6 CASRLAGRNEQFF TGTGCCAGCAGACTAGCGGGACGCAATGAGCAGTTCTTC
. many TRBJ2-7 TRBV27 CASSSGTDFYEQYF TGTGCCAGCAGCTCAGGGACGGACTTCTACGAGCAGTACTTC
. many TRBJ2-2 TRBV5-5 CASSPEPGQNGELFF TGTGCCAGCAGCCCGGAACCAGGACAGAACGGGGAGCTGTTTTTT
. many TRBJ2-2 TRBV24-1 CATSGLNTGELFF TGTGCCACCTCGGGACTTAACACCGGGGAGCTGTTTTTT
TRBD2 many TRBJ2-1 TRBV4-1 CASSQGHSGRAQSSYNEQFF TGCGCCAGCAGCCAAGGCCATAGCGGGAGGGCCCAAAGCTCCTACAATGAGCAGTTCTTC
. many TRBJ1-2 TRBV20-1 CSASPGTGYTF TGCAGTGCTTCCCCAGGGACTGGCTACACCTTC
. many TRBJ2-7 TRBV20-1 CSARDRDRSSYEQYF TGCAGTGCTAGAGATCGGGACCGCAGCTCCTACGAGCAGTACTTC
. many TRBJ1-2 TRBV12-3/TRBV12-4 CASYTKESGYTF TGTGCCAGCTACACAAAGGAAAGTGGCTACACCTTC
. many TRBJ1-2 TRBV2 CASSADRLYGYTF TGTGCCAGCAGTGCTGACAGGCTGTATGGCTACACCTTC
. many TRBJ1-6 TRBV27 CASRPGQNYNSPLHF TGTGCCAGCAGGCCGGGGCAGAACTATAATTCACCCCTCCACTTT
. many TRBJ1-2 TRBV20-1 CSATTVVEDGYTF TGCAGTGCCACGACAGTTGTCGAGGATGGCTACACCTTC
TRBD1 many TRBJ1-6 TRBV28 CASSSGQGASPLHF TGTGCCAGCAGCTCGGGACAGGGCGCCTCACCCCTCCACTTT
. many TRBJ1-1 TRBV7-3 CASSLRDTNTEAFF TGTGCCAGCAGCTTGCGGGACACGAACACTGAAGCTTTCTTT
TRBD2 few TRBJ2-3 TRBV7-3 CASSSTGGGPDTQYF TGTGCCAGCAGCTCCACCGGGGGAGGGCCGGATACGCAGTATTTT
. . TRBJ2-5 TRBV18 CASSSGIQETQYF TGTGCCAGCTCCTCCGGGATCCAAGAGACCCAGTACTTC
. many TRBJ2-3 TRBV5-1 CASSLAFGDTQYF TGCGCCAGCAGCTTGGCGTTCGGGGATACGCAGTATTTT
. many TRBJ2-5 TRBV6-4 CASSATAFQETQYF TGTGCCAGCAGTGCGACAGCCTTCCAAGAGACCCAGTACTTC
TRBD2 . TRBJ2-1 TRBV6-5 CASSYEVAGLNEQIF TGTGCCAGCAGCTACGAGGTAGCGGGACTAAATGAGCAGATCTTC
TRBD1 many TRBJ1-6 TRBV27 CANSWGRGRNNSPLHF TGTGCCAACAGTTGGGGCAGGGGGCGAAATAATTCACCCCTCCACTTT
. many TRBJ2-1 TRBV29-1 CSVSLWRKDNEQFF TGCAGCGTTAGTCTCTGGAGGAAAGACAATGAGCAGTTCTTC
TRBD1 many TRBJ2-1 TRBV5-1 CASSTDRVYNEQFF TGCGCCAGCAGCACAGACAGGGTCTACAATGAGCAGTTCTTC
TRBD1 many TRBJ1-1 TRBV7-2 CASSLARQGAVNTEAFF TGTGCCAGCAGCTTAGCTCGGCAGGGGGCGGTGAACACTGAAGCTTTCTTT
. . TRBJ2-7 TRBV12-2 CASRLKGARHDEQYF TGTGCAAGTCGCCTCAAAGGGGCCAGGCACGACGAGCAGTACTTC
. many TRBJ2-5 TRBV10-2 CASSESRETQYF TGCGCCAGCAGTGAGTCGAGGGAGACCCAGTACTTC
TRBD1 many TRBJ2-4 TRBV6-5 CASSPGTGWEQYF TGTGCCAGCAGCCCAGGGACAGGGTGGGAGCAGTACTTC
TRBD1 many TRBJ1-5 TRBV28 CASTDRAEQPQHF TGTGCCAGCACTGACAGGGCTGAACAGCCCCAGCATTTT
TRBD2 many TRBJ2-7 TRBV12-3/TRBV12-4 CASSFSPGGGEQYF TGTGCCAGCAGTTTTTCTCCGGGAGGGGGCGAGCAGTACTTC
TRBD1 many TRBJ2-1 TRBV11-2 CASSSVDRGSSYNEQFF TGTGCCAGCAGCTCCGTAGACAGGGGGAGCTCCTACAATGAGCAGTTCTTC
TRBD1 many TRBJ2-7 TRBV10-3 CAIRPGQGAPEQYF TGTGCCATCAGACCGGGACAGGGAGCTCCCGAGCAGTACTTC
. many TRBJ2-6 TRBV20-1 CSAARGANVLTF TGCAGTGCGGCGCGCGGGGCCAACGTCCTGACTTTC
TRBD1 many TRBJ2-7 TRBV5-1 CASSLDRGPFEQYF TGCGCCAGCAGCTTAGACAGGGGGCCCTTCGAGCAGTACTTC
TRBD1 few TRBJ2-7 TRBV9 CASSVASTGRIEQYF TGTGCCAGCAGCGTAGCCTCGACAGGGCGGATCGAGCAGTACTTC
. many TRBJ2-2 TRBV24-1 CATSNASQNTGELFF TGTGCCACCTCAAACGCGTCCCAAAACACCGGGGAGCTGTTTTTT
TRBD1 . TRBJ1-1 TRBV5-1 CASSMDRGFTEAFF TGCGCCAGCAGCATGGACAGGGGTTTTACTGAAGCTTTCTTT
. many TRBJ2-7 TRBV20-1 CSAGDRNSYEQYF TGCAGTGCTGGGGACCGAAACTCCTACGAGCAGTACTTC
TRBD1 many TRBJ2-7 TRBV5-1 CASSFWTGWEQYF TGCGCCAGCAGCTTTTGGACAGGCTGGGAGCAGTACTTC
. many TRBJ2-5 TRBV7-6 CASSLLGGQQETQYF TGTGCCAGCAGCTTACTTGGGGGGCAGCAAGAGACCCAGTACTTC